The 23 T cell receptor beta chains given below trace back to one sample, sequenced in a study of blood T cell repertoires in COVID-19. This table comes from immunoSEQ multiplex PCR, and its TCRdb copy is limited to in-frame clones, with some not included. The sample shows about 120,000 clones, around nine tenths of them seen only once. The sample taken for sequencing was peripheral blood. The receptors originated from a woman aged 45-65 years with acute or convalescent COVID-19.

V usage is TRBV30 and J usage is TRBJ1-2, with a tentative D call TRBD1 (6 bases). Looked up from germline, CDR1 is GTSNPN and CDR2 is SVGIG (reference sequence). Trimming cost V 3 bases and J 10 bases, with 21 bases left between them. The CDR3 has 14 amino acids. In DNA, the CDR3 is TGTGCCTGGAGAGGGACACGACCCCAGAATGACTACACCTTC. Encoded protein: CAWRGTRPQNDYTF.

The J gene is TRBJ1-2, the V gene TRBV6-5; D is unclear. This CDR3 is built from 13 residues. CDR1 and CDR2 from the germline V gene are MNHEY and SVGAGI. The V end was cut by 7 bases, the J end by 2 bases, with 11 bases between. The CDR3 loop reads CASTRGGNYGYTF. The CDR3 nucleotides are TGTGCCAGCACCCGGGGAGGGAACTATGGCTACACCTTC.

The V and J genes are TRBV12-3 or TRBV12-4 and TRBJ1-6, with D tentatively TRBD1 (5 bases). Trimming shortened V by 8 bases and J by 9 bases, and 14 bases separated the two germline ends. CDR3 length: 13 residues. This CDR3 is CASQPGGGSPLHF. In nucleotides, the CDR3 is TGTGCCAGCCAGCCCGGGGGAGGTTCACCCCTCCACTTT.

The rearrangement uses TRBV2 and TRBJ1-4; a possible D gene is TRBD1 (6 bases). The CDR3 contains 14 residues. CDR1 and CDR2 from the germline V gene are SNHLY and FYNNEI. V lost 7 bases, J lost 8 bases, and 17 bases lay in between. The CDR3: CASTKQGRGEKLFF. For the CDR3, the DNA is TGTGCCAGCACGAAACAGGGCCGGGGAGAAAAACTGTTTTTT. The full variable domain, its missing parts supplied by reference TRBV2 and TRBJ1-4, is EPEVTQTPSHQVTQMGQEVILRCVPISNHLYFYWYRQILGQKVEFLVSFYNNEISEKSEIFDDQFSVERPDGSNFTLKIRSTKLEDSAMYFCASTKQGRGEKLFFGSGTQLSVL.

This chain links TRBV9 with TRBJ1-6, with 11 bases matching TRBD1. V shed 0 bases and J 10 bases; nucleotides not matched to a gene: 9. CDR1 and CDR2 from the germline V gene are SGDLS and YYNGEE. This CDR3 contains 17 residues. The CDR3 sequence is CASSVEWWTGGGSPLHF. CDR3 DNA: TGTGCCAGCAGCGTAGAATGGTGGACAGGGGGCGGATCACCCCTCCACTTT.

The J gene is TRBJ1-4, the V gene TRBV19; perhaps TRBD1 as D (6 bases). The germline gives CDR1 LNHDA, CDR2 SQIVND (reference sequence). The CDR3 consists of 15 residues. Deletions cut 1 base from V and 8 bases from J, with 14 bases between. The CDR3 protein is CASSIANREKEKLFF. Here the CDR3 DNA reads TGTGCCAGTAGTATAGCTAACAGGGAGAAGGAAAAACTGTTTTTT. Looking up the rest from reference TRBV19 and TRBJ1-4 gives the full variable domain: DGGITQSPKYLFRKEGQNVTLSCEQNLNHDAMYWYRQDPGQGLRLIYYSQIVNDFQKGDIAEGYSVSREKKESFPLTVTSAQKNPTAFYLCASSIANREKEKLFFGSGTQLSVL.

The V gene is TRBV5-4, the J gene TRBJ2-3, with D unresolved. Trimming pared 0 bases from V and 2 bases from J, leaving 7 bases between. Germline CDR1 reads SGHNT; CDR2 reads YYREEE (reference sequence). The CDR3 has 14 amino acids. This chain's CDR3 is CASSLVRFTDTQYF. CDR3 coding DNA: TGTGCCAGCAGCTTGGTCAGGTTCACAGATACGCAGTATTTT.

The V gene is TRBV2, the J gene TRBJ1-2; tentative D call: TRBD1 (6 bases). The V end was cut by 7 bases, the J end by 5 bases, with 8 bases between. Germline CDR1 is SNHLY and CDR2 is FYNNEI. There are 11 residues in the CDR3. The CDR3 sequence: CASMQGYGYTF. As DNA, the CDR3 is TGTGCCAGCATGCAGGGGTATGGCTACACCTTC.

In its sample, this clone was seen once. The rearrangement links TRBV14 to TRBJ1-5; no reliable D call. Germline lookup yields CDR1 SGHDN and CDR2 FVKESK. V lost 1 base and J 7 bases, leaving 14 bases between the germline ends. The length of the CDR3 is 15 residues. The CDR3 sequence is CASSQGSTGPQPQHF. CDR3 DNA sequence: TGTGCCAGCAGCCAAGGTTCAACTGGGCCGCAGCCCCAGCATTTT.

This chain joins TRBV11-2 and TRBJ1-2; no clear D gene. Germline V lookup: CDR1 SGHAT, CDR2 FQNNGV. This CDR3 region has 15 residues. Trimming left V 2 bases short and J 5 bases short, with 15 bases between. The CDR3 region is CASSLMVRKPYGYTF. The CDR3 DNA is TGTGCCAGCAGCTTAATGGTGAGGAAACCGTATGGCTACACCTTC.

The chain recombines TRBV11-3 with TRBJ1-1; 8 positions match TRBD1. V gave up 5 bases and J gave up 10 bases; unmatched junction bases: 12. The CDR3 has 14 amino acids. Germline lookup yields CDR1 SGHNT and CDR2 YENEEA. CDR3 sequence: CASSRNQGARGAFF. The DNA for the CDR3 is TGTGCCAGCAGCCGAAATCAGGGGGCGCGAGGAGCTTTCTTT.

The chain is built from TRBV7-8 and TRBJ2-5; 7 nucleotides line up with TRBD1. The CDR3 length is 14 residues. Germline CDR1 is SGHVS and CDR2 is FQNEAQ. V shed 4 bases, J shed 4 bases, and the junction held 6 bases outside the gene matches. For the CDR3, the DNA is TGTGCCAGCAGCTGGGGGACAGTCCGAGAGACCCAGTACTTC. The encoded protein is CASSWGTVRETQYF.

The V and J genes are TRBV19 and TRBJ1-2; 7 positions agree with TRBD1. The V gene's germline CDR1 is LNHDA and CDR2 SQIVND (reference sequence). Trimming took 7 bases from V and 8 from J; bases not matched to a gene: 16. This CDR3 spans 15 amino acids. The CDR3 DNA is TGTGCCAGTATCTCAGACATGGGTCCAGGGGGAGGCTACACCTTC. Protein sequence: CASISDMGPGGGYTF.

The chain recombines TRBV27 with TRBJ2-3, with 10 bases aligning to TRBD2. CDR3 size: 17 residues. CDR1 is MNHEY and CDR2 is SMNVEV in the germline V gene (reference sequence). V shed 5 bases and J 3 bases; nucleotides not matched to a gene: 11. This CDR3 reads CASSLGLAGDRTDTQYF. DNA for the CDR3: TGTGCCAGCAGTCTAGGTCTAGCGGGAGATCGTACAGATACGCAGTATTTT.

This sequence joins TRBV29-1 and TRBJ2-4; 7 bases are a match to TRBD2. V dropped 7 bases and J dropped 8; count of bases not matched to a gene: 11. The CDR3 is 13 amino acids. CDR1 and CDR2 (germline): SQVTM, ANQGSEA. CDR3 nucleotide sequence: TGCAGCGCCGAAGGACTAGGAGGCGACATTCAGTACTTC. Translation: CSAEGLGGDIQYF.

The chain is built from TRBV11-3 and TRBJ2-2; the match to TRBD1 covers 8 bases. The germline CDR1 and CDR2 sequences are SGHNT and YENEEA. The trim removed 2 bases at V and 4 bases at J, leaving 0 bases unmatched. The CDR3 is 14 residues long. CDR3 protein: CASSLTGGTGELFF. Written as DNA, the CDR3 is TGTGCCAGCAGCTTAACAGGGGGCACCGGGGAGCTGTTTTTT. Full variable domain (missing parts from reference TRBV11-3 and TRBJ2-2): EAGVVQSPRYKIIEKKQPVAFWCNPISGHNTLYWYLQNLGQGPELLIRYENEEAVDDSQLPKDRFSAERLKGVDSTLKIQPAELGDSAVYLCASSLTGGTGELFFGEGSRLTVL.

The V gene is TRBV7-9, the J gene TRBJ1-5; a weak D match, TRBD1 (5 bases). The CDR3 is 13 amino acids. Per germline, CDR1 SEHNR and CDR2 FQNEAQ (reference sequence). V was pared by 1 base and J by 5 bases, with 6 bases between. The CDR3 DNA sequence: TGTGCCAGCAGCTTAGGGGGCGATCAGCCCCAGCATTTT. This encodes CASSLGGDQPQHF.

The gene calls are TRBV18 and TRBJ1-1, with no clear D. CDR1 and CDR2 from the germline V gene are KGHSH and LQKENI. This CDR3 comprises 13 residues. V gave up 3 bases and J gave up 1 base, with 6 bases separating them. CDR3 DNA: TGTGCCAGCTCACCGGCAGAGAACACTGAAGCTTTCTTT. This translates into CASSPAENTEAFF.

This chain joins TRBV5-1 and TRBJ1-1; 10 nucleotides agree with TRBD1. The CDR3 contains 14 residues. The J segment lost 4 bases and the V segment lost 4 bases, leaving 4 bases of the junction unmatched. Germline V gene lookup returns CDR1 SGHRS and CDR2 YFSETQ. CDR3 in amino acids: CASSAGQGVTEAFF. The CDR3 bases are TGCGCCAGCAGCGCAGGACAGGGGGTCACTGAAGCTTTCTTT. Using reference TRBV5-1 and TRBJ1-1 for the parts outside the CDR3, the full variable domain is KAGVTQTPRYLIKTRGQQVTLSCSPISGHRSVSWYQQTPGQGLQFLFEYFSETQRNKGNFPGRFSGRQFSNSRSEMNVSTLELGDSALYLCASSAGQGVTEAFFGQGTRLTVV.

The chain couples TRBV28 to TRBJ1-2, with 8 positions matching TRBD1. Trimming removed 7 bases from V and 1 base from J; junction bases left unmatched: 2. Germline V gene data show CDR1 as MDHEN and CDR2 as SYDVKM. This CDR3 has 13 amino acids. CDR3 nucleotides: TGTGCCAGCACCACAGGGGGTAACTATGGCTACACCTTC. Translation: CASTTGGNYGYTF.

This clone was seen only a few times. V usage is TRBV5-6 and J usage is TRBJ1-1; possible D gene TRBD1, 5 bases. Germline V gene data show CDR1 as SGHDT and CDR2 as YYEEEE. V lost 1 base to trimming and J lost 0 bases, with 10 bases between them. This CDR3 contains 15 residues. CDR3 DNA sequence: TGTGCCAGCAGCTTGAGACAGCTAGTGAACACTGAAGCTTTCTTT. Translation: CASSLRQLVNTEAFF.

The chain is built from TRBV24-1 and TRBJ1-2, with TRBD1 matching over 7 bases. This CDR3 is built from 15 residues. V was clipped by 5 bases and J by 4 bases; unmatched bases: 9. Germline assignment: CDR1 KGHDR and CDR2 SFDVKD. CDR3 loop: CATSGRDSSFYGYTF. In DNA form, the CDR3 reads TGTGCCACCAGTGGGAGGGACAGCTCGTTCTATGGCTACACCTTC.

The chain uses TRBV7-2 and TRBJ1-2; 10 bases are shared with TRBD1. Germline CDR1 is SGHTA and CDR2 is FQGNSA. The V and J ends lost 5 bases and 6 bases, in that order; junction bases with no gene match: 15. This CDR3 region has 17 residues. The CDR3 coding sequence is TGTGCCAGCAGCCTTCTCCGGGACAGGGGACTGTTCGATGGCTACACCTTC. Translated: CASSLLRDRGLFDGYTF.